This T cell receptor (beta chain) appears in the sequencing data of a study of metastatic and nonmetastatic thyroid tumors. None of the patients had undergone any treatment ahead of thyroid surgery. CDR3 length equals 13 residues. Germline V gene lookup returns CDR1 MNHNS and CDR2 SASEGT. V was pared by 8 bases and J by 4 bases, with 12 bases between. MiXCR re-clonotyped the PCR reads for TCRdb. The sample includes some 15,000 clones, over 3.5% of them seen just once. This rearrangement joins TRBV6-1 to TRBJ2-1; no clear D gene. Material: tumor tissue. The clonotype comes from a female donor with papillary thyroid cancer or a benign thyroid nodule (not recorded which). Some clones in this sample may be carry-over from other donors' samples. The CDR3 region is CASGSAEYNEQFF. CDR3 DNA sequence: TGTGCCAGCGGGTCAGCCGAATACAATGAGCAGTTCTTC.